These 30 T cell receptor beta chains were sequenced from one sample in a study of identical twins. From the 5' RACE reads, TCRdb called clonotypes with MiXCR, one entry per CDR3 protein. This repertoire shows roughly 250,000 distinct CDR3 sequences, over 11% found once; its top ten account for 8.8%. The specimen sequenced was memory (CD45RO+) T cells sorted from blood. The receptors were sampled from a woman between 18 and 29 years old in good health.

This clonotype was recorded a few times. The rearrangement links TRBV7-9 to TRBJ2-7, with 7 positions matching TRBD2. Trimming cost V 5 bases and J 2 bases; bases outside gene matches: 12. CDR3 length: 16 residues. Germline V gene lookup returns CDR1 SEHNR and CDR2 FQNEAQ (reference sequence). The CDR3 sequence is CASSLVGGITAYEQYF. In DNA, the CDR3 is TGTGCCAGCAGCCTGGTCGGGGGGATTACCGCCTACGAGCAGTACTTC.

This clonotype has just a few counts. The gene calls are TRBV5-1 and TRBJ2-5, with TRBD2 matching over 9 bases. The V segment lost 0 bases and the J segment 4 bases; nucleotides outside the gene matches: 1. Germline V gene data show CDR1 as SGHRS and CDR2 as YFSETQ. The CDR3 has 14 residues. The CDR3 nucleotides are TGCGCCAGCAGCTTGGCGACTAGCGGAGAGACCCAGTACTTC. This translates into CASSLATSGETQYF.

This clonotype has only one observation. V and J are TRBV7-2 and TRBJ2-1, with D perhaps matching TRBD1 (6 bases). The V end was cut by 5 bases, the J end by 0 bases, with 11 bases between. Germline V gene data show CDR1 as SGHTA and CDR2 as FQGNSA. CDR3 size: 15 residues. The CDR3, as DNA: TGTGCCAGCAGCCCGACAGGTAACTCCTACAATGAGCAGTTCTTC. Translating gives CASSPTGNSYNEQFF.

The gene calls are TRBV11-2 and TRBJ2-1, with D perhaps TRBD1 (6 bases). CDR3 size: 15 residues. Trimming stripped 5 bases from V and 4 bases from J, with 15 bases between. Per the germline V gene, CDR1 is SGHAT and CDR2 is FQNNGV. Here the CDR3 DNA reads TGTGCCAGCAGCACGACAGGTTTCCAATACAATGAGCAGTTCTTC. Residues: CASSTTGFQYNEQFF.

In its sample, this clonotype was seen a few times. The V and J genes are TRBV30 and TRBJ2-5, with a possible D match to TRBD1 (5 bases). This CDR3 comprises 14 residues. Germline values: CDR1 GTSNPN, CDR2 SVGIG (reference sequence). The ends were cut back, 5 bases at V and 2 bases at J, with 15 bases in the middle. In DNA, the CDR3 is TGTGCCTGGGAGAGATCAGGGCTACAAGAGACCCAGTACTTC. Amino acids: CAWERSGLQETQYF.

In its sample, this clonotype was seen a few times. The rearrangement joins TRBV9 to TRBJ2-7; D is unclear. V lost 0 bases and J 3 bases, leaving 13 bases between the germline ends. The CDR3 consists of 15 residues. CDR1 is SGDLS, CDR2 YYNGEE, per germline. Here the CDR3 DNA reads TGTGCCAGCAGCGTAGGACCAGATTCCCACTACGAGCAGTACTTC. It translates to CASSVGPDSHYEQYF.

The CDR3 region is CSARDNRNNGYTF. DNA for the CDR3: TGCAGTGCTAGAGATAACAGAAATAATGGCTACACCTTC. The chain joins TRBV20-1 to TRBJ1-2, with unresolved D. Germline CDR1 is DFQATT and CDR2 is SNEGSKA (reference sequence). CDR3 size: 13 residues. Trimming took off 0 bases at V and 6 bases at J, with 11 bases between the two ends.

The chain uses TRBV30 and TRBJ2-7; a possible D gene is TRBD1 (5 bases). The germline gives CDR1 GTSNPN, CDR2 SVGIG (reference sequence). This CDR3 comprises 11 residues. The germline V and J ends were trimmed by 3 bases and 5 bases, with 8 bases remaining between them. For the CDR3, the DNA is TGTGCCTGGAGGTGGGGCCACGAGCAGTACTTC. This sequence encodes CAWRWGHEQYF.

CDR3 nucleotides: TGTGCCAGCAGTAACAGGGGGCGCATCACTGAAGCTTTCTTT. Translation: CASSNRGRITEAFF. This chain connects TRBV12-3 or TRBV12-4 to TRBJ1-1; 9 bases map to TRBD1. The CDR3 contains 14 residues. The V segment lost 5 bases and the J segment 4 bases; nucleotides outside the gene matches: 5.

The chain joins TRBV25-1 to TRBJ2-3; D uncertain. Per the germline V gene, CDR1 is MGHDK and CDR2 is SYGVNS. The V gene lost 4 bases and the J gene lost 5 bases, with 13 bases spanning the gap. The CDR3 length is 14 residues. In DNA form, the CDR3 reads TGTGCCAGCAGTGCCCGGGCCCTTGGAGATACGCAGTATTTT. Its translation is CASSARALGDTQYF.

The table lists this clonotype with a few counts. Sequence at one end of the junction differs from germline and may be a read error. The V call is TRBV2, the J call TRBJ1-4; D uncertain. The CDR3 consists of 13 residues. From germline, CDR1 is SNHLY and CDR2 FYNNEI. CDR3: CAGRGRTNEKLFF. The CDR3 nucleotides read TGTGCCGGCAGAGGTCGGACTAATGAAAAACTGTTTTTT.

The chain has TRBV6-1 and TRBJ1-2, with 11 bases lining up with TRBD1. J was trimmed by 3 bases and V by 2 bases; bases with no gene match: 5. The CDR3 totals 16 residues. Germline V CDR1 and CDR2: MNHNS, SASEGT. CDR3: CASSEYGTGGDYGYTF. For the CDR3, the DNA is TGTGCCAGCAGTGAATACGGGACAGGGGGTGACTATGGCTACACCTTC.

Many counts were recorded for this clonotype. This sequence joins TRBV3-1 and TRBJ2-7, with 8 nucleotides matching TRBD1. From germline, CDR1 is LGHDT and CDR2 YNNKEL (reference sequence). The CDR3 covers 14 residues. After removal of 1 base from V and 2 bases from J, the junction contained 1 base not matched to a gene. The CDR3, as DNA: TGTGCCAGCAGCCAAGCAGGGGGCACCTACGAGCAGTACTTC. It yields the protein CASSQAGGTYEQYF.

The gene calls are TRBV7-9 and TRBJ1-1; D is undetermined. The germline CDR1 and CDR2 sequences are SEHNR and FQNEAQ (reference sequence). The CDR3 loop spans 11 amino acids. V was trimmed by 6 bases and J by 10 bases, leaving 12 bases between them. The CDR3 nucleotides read TGTGCCAGCAGGAAGGTGGGGTTAGCTTTCTTT. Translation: CASRKVGLAFF.

CDR3 coding DNA: TGTGCCAGCAGCCATCAGCCAGGGACCCAAGAGACCCAGTACTTC. Translating it yields CASSHQPGTQETQYF. The V and J genes are TRBV5-6 and TRBJ2-5, with D perhaps matching TRBD1 or TRBD2 (5 bases each). The CDR3 runs 15 residues. Germline V lookup: CDR1 SGHDT, CDR2 YYEEEE. The V gene lost 4 bases and the J gene lost 1 base, with 14 bases spanning the gap.

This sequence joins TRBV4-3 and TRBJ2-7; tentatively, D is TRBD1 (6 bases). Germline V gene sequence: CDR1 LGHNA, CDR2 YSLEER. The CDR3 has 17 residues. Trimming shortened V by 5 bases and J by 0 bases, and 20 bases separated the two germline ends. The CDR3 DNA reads TGCGCCAGCAGCTTCAACTTCGGGACACAAAGCTCCTACGAGCAGTACTTC. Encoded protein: CASSFNFGTQSSYEQYF.

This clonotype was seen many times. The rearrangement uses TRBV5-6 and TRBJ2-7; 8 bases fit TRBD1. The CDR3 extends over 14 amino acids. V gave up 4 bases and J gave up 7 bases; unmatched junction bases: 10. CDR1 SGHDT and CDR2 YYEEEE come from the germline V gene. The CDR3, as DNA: TGTGCCAGCAGCCTACCTGACAGGGGCGTAGAGCAGTACTTC. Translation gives CASSLPDRGVEQYF.

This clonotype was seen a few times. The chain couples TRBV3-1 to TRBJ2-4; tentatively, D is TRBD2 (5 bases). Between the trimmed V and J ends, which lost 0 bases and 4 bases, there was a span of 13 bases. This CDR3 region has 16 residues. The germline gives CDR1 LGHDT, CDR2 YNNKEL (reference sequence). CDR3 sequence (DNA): TGTGCCAGCAGCCAAGAGATGTCGGGGTGGAAAAACATTCAGTACTTC. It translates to CASSQEMSGWKNIQYF. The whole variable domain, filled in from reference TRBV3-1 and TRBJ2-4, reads DTAVSQTPKYLVTQMGNDKSIKCEQNLGHDTMYWYKQDSKKFLKIMFSYNNKELIINETVPNRFSPKSPDKAHLNLHINSLELGDSAVYFCASSQEMSGWKNIQYFGAGTRLSVL.

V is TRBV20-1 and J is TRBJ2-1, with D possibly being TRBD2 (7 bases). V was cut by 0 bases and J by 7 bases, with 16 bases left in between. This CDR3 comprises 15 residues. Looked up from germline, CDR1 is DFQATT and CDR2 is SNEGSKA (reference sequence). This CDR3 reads CSARDHRGAVNEQFF. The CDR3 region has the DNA TGCAGTGCTAGAGATCACCGGGGGGCGGTTAATGAGCAGTTCTTC.

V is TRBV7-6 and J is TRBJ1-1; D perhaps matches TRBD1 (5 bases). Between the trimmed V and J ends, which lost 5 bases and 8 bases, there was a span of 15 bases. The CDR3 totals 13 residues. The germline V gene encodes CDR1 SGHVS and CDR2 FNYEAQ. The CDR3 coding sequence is TGTGCCAGCAGCCCCGGGGCAGCGACGGAAGCTTTCTTT. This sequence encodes CASSPGAATEAFF.

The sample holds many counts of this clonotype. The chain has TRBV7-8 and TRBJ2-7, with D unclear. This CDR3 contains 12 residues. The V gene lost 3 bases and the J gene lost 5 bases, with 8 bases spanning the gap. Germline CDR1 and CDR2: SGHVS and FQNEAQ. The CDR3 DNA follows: TGTGCCAGCAGCTTCTTCGGGCACGAGCAGTACTTC. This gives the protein CASSFFGHEQYF.

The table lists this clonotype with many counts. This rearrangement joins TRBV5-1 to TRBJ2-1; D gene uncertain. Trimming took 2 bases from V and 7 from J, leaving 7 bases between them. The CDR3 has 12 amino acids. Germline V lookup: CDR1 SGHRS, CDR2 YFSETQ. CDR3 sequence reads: CASSFIGNEQFF. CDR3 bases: TGCGCCAGCAGCTTCATCGGGAATGAGCAGTTCTTC.

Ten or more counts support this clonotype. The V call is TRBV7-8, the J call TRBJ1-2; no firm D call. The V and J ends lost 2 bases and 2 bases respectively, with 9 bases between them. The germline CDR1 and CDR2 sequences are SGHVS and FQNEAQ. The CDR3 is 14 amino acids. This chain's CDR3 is CASSLTPPNYGYTF. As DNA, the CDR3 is TGTGCCAGCAGCTTAACTCCACCCAACTATGGCTACACCTTC.

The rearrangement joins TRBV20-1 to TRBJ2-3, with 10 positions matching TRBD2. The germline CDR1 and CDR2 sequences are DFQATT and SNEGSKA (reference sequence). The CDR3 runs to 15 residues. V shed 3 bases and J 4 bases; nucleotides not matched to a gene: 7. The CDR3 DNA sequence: TGCAGTGCTAGTATCCAGCGGGGGGGCGCAGATACGCAGTATTTT. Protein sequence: CSASIQRGGADTQYF.

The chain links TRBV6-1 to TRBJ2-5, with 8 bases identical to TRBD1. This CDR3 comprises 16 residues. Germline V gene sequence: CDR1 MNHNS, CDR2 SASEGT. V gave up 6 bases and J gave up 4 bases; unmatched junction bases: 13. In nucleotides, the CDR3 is TGTGCCAGCAGGCGGCGGACAGGGAGTGTGCCAGAGACCCAGTACTTC. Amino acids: CASRRRTGSVPETQYF.

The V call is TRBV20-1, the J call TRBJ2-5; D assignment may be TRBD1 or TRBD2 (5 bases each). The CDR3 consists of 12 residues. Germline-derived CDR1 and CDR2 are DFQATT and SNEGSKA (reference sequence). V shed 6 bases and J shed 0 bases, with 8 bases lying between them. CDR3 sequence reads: CSARDHQETQYF. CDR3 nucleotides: TGCAGTGCGAGGGACCACCAAGAGACCCAGTACTTC.

The CDR3 is CSARQGQTEAFF. The DNA for the CDR3 is TGCAGTGCTAGACAGGGGCAAACTGAAGCTTTCTTT. V and J are TRBV20-1 and TRBJ1-1, with D perhaps matching TRBD1 (6 bases). The CDR3 extends over 12 amino acids. From germline, CDR1 is DFQATT and CDR2 SNEGSKA (reference sequence). The V end was cut by 2 bases, the J end by 5 bases, with 9 bases between.

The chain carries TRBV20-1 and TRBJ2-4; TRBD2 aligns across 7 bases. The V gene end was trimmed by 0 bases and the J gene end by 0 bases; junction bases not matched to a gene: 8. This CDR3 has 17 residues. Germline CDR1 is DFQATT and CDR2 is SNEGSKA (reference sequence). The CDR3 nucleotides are TGCAGTGCTAGAGATGTGGCGGGGGTTCAAGCCAAAAACATTCAGTACTTC. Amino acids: CSARDVAGVQAKNIQYF.

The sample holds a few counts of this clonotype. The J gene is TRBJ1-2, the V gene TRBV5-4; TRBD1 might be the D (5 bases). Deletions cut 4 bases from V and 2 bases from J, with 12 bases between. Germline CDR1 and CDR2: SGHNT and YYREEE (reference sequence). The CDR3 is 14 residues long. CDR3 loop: CASSDGGGNYGYTF. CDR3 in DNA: TGTGCCAGCAGCGACGGTGGGGGGAACTATGGCTACACCTTC.

CDR3 in DNA: TGTGCCAGCAGCCCCGGGGTCCTCGGCTACACCTTC. Its protein product is CASSPGVLGYTF. The chain has TRBV14 and TRBJ1-2; D gene uncertain. Germline-derived CDR1 and CDR2 are SGHDN and FVKESK. CDR3 length: 12 residues. The ends were cut back, 4 bases at V and 8 bases at J, with 11 bases in the middle.